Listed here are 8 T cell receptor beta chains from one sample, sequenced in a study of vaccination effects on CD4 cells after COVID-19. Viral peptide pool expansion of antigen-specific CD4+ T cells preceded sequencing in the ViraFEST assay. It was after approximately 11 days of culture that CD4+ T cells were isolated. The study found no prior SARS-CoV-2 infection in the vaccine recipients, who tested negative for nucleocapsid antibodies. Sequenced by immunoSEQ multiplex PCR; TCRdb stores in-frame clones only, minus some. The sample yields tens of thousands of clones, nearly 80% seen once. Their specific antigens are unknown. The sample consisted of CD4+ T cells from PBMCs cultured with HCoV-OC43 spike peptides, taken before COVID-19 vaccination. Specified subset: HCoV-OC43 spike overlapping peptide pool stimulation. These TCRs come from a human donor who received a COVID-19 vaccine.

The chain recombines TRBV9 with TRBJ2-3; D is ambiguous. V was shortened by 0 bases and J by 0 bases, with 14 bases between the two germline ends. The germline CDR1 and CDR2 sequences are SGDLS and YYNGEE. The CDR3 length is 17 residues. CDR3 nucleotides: TGTGCCAGCAGCGTAGCTCCAGGTCTTCCTAGCACAGATACGCAGTATTTT. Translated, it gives CASSVAPGLPSTDTQYF.

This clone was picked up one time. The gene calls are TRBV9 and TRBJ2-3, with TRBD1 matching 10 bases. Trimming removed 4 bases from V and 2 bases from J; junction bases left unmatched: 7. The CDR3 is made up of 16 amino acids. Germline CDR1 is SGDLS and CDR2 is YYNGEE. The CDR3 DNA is TGTGCCAGCAGCACAGGACAGGGGGTTTTCACAGATACGCAGTATTTT. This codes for CASSTGQGVFTDTQYF.

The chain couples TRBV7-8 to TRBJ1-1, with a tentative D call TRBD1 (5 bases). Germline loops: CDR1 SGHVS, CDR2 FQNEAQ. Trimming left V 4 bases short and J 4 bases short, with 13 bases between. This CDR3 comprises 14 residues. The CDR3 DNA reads TGTGCCAGCAGCTCCCGGGGGTTCGGCACTGAAGCTTTCTTT. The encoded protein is CASSSRGFGTEAFF. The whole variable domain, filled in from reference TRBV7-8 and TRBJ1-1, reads GAGVSQSPRYKVAKRGQDVALRCDPISGHVSLFWYQQALGQGPEFLTYFQNEAQLDKSGLPSDRFFAERPEGSVSTLKIQRTQQEDSAVYLCASSSRGFGTEAFFGQGTRLTVV.

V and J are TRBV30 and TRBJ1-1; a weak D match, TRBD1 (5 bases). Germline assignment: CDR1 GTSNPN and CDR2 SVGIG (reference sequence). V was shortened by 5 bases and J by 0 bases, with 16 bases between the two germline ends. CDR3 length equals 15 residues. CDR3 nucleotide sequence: TGTGCCTGGTCATCCCCGGGGACTATGAACACTGAAGCTTTCTTT. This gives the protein CAWSSPGTMNTEAFF.

The DNA of the CDR3 is TGTGCCAGCAGCTTAGCCGGGGGAGGGGAGACCCAGTACTTC. Translated, it gives CASSLAGGGETQYF. The rearrangement uses TRBV7-2 and TRBJ2-5; 7 bases map to TRBD2. V was pared by 0 bases and J by 5 bases, with 3 bases of the junction left unmatched. Germline V gene data show CDR1 as SGHTA and CDR2 as FQGNSA. The length of the CDR3 is 14 residues. The full variable domain, rest sourced from reference TRBV7-2 and TRBJ2-5, is GAGVSQSPSNKVTEKGKDVELRCDPISGHTALYWYRQSLGQGLEFLIYFQGNSAPDKSGLPSDRFSAERTGGSVSTLTIQRTQQEDSAVYLCASSLAGGGETQYFGPGTRLLVL.

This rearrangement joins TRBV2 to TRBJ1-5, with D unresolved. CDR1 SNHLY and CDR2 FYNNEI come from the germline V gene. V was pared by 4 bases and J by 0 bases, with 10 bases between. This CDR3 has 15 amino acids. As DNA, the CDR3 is TGTGCCAGCAGTGGTGGTTCAGGTAGCAATCAGCCCCAGCATTTT. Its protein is CASSGGSGSNQPQHF.

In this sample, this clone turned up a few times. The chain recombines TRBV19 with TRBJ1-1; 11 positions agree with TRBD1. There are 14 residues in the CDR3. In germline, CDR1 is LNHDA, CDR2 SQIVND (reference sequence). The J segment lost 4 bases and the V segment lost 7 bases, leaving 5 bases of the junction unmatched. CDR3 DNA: TGTGCCAGTAAAATGGACAGGGGGCCCACTGAAGCTTTCTTT. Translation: CASKMDRGPTEAFF.

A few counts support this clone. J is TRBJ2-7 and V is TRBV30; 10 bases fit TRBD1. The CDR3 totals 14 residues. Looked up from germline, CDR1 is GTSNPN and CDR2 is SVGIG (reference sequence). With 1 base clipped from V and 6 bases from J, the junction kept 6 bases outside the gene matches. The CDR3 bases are TGTGCCTGGAGTGCCGGGACAGGGGTAGTCGAGCAGTACGTC. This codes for CAWSAGTGVVEQYV.